This T cell receptor beta chain was documented in a study of shared clonotypes between healthy human individuals. General study points: Rarefaction demonstrated incomplete sorted-subset sequencing despite large depth. When compared with the clonotypes that were shared by all four sorted-subset donors, the non-shared clonotypes turned out to have lower generation probabilities.

Sequencing was performed with immunoSEQ multiplex PCR; in TCRdb, only in-frame clones are kept and a portion is missing. This table holds 2 million or so clones, 90% to 95% found once. Germline loops: CDR1 MNHNS, CDR2 SASEGT. Trimming removed 3 bases at V and 6 bases at J, with 15 bases between. There are 16 residues in the CDR3. As regards this clone: What it recognizes is unknown.

The V call is TRBV6-1, the J call TRBJ1-6; D remains ambiguous. This sequence originates from a man aged 18 to 30 in good health. The sequencing input was naive CD4+ T cells sorted from blood. As to subset: CD45RA+ positively selected. The CDR3 DNA reads as TGTGCCAGCAGTGAGCCCAGGACTGGTAGTAATTCACCCCTCCACTTT. Amino acid sequence: CASSEPRTGSNSPLHF.